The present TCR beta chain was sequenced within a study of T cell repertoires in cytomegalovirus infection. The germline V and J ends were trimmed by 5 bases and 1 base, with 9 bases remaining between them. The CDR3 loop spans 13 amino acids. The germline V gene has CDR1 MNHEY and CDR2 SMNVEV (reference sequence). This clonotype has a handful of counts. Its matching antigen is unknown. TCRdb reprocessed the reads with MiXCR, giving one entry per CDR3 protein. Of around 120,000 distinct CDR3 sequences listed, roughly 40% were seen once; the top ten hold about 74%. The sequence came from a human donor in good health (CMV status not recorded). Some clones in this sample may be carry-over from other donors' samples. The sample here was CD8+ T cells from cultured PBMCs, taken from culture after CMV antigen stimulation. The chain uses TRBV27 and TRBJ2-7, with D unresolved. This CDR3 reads CASSKTPSYEQYF. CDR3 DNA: TGTGCCAGCAGTAAAACACCGTCCTACGAGCAGTACTTC.